This T cell receptor (beta chain) was sequenced in a study of T cell repertoires in cytomegalovirus infection. For the study at large: Based on public TCR beta signatures, there were indications of CMV infection and of a matching HLA type.

This clonotype has a handful of counts. Its target is unknown. In germline, CDR1 is SEHNR, CDR2 FQNEAQ (reference sequence). The CDR3 runs 15 residues. J was trimmed by 7 bases and V by 5 bases; bases with no gene match: 10. Overall study findings and caveats: Carriers of CMV plus the relevant HLA were identified by cumulative public TCR beta family frequency. What dominated the ex vivo response were HLA-C-restricted CMV-specific TCR beta clonotypes.

Each CDR3 protein is one row after TCRdb ran MiXCR on the reads. The data hold around 630,000 distinct CDR3 sequences, with 20% to 25% observed a single time. The TCR originated in a human donor in good health (CMV status not recorded). Some clones in this sample may be carry-over from other donors' samples. The chain carries TRBV7-9 and TRBJ2-1, with TRBD1 matching 8 bases. Sequenced sample: CD8+ T cells from PBMCs. The CDR3 nucleotides are TGTGCCAGCAGCCTCCGACAGGGGCCGCAGAATGAGCAGTTCTTC. Protein sequence: CASSLRQGPQNEQFF. Complete variable domain (other parts from reference TRBV7-9 and TRBJ2-1): DTGVSQNPRHKITKRGQNVTFRCDPISEHNRLYWYRQTLGQGPEFLTYFQNEAQLEKSRLLSDRFSAERPKGSFSTLEIQRTEQGDSAMYLCASSLRQGPQNEQFFGPGTRLTVL.